This record covers a single T cell receptor (beta chain). What it binds is not known. This sample stems from a study of cytomegalovirus exposure and HLA in healthy donors. Findings and limits, study-wide: Rare TCR sequences dominated, though some public TCRs recurred in many donors. Both high specificity and high sensitivity reportedly marked the classifier's diagnosis of cytomegalovirus status.

The CDR3 runs to 10 residues. The V end lost 10 bases, the J end lost 6 bases, and 6 bases lay between the germline ends. Germline assignment: CDR1 MDHEN and CDR2 SYDVKM. It was with 60 Vbeta and 13 Jbeta primers that the PCR ran. Under the authors' procedure: Per a later analysis, the number of unique TCR beta chains was some 75 million, of which roughly 11 million were shared. The data were produced by immunoSEQ multiplex PCR, yet TCRdb's version contains in-frame clones alone and is incomplete. Clonal size and the V and J genes are those of that table, whereas D and trimming came from the DNA. Found here are around 80,000 clones, about 80% of them singletons; the top ten hold 4.5% to 7%.

The chain joins TRBV28 to TRBJ2-2; D uncertain. This clonotype was sampled from a female donor in good health and CMV-seronegative. The sequencing sample was made of PBMCs. The CDR3 nucleotides are TGTGCCACCCAGGCCGGGGAGCTGTTTTTT. This sequence encodes CATQAGELFF.